This TCR beta chain was recovered during a study of blood T cell repertoires in COVID-19. Study background: Spain, Italy and the United States supplied samples that represented acute and convalescent COVID-19. T cells, B-cell-depleted T cells, or PBMCs supplied cDNA or gDNA.

How the authors handled the data: Estimation of nucleated cell counts was performed using reference gene primer amplification. Clones were sequenced by immunoSEQ multiplex PCR, and TCRdb holds only the in-frame ones, with some missing. The D gene and trimming were derived from the DNA, and the V and J assignments and clone size from that table. The sample holds about 170,000 clones, approximately 84% seen once. Per the germline V gene, CDR1 is MRHNA and CDR2 is SNTAGT. The CDR3 contains 14 residues. V dropped 7 bases and J dropped 8; count of bases not matched to a gene: 6. The chain recombines TRBV6-4 with TRBJ2-1; TRBD2 agrees at 12 bases. This TCR was sampled from a woman aged 80 or over with acute or convalescent COVID-19. The specimen sequenced was peripheral blood. The CDR3, as DNA: TGTGCCAGCAACAGACTAGCGGGAGACGATGAGCAGTTCTTC. It specifies CASNRLAGDDEQFF.